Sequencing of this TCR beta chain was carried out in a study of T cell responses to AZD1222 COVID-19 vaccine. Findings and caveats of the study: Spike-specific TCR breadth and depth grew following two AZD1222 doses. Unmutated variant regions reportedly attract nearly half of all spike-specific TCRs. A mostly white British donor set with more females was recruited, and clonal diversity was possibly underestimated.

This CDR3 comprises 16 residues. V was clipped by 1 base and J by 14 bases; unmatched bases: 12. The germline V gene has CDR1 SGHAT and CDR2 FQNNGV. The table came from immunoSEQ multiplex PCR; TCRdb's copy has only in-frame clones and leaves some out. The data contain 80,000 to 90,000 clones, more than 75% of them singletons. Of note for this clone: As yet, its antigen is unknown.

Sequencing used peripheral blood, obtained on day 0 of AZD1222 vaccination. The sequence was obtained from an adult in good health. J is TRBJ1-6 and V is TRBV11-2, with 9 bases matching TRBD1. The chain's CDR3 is CASSLAVGDRVLALHF. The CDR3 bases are TGTGCCAGCAGCTTAGCCGTAGGGGACAGGGTATTAGCCCTCCACTTT.